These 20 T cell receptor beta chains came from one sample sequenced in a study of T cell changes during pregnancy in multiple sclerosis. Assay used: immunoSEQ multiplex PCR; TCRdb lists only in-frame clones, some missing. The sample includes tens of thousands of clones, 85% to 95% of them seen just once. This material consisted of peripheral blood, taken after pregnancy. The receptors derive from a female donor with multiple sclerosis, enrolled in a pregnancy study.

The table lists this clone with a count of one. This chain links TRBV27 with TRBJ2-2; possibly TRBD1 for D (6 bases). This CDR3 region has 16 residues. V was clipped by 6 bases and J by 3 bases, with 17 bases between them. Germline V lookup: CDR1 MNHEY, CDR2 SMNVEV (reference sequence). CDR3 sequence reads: CASRTRGQYHTGELFF. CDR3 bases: TGTGCCAGCAGGACCAGGGGTCAGTATCACACCGGGGAGCTGTTTTTT.

The CDR3 DNA sequence: TGTGCCCGGACAAGAGGGGGCACTAACTATGGCTACACCTTC. This gives the protein CARTRGGTNYGYTF. The rearrangement joins TRBV30 to TRBJ1-2; 7 bases fit TRBD1. Germline V gene lookup returns CDR1 GTSNPN and CDR2 SVGIG (reference sequence). The V gene end was trimmed by 8 bases and the J gene end by 0 bases; junction bases not matched to a gene: 9. The length of the CDR3 is 14 residues.

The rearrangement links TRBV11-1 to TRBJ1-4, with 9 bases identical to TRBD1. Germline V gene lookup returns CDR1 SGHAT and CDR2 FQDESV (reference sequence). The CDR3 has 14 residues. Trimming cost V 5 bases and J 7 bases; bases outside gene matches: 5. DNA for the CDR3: TGTGCCAGCAGCCCGACAGGGGGTCGTGAAAAACTGTTTTTT. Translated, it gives CASSPTGGREKLFF.

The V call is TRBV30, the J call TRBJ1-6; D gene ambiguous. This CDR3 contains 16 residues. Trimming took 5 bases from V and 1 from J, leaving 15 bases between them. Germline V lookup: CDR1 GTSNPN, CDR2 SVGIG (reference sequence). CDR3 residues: CAWRGLVVSYNSPLHF. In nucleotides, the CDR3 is TGTGCCTGGCGAGGCCTAGTAGTATCCTATAATTCACCCCTCCACTTT.

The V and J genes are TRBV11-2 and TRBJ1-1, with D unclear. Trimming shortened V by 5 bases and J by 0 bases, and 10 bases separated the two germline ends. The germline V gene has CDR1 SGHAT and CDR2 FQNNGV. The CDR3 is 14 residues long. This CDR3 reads CASSPLGVNTEAFF. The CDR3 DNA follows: TGTGCCAGCAGCCCGCTCGGAGTGAACACTGAAGCTTTCTTT.

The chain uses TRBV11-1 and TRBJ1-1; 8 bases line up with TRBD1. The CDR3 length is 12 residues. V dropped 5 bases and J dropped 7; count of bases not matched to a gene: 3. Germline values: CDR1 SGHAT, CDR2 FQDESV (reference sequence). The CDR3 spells CASSQGTGEAFF. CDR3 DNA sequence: TGTGCCAGCAGCCAAGGGACAGGTGAAGCTTTCTTT.

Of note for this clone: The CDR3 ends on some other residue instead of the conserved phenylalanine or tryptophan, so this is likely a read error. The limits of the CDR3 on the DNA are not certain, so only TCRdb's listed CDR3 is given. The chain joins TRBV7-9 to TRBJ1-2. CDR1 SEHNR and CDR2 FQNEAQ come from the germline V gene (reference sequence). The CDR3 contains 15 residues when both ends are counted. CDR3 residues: CASSLEGTAAALRYI.

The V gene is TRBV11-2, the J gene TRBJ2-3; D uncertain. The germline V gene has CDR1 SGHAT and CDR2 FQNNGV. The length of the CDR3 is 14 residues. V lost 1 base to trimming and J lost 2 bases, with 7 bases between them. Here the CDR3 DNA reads TGTGCCAGCAGCTTAGTATTCGTCACAGATACGCAGTATTTT. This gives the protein CASSLVFVTDTQYF. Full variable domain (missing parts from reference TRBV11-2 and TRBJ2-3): EAGVAQSPRYKIIEKRQSVAFWCNPISGHATLYWYQQILGQGPKLLIQFQNNGVVDDSQLPKDRFSAERLKGVDSTLKIQPAKLEDSAVYLCASSLVFVTDTQYFGPGTRLTVL.

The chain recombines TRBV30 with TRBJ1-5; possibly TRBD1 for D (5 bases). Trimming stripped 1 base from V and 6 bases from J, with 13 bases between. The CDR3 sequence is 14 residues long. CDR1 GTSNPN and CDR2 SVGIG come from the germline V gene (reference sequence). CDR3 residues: CAWSALLDSQPQHF. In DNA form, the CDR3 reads TGTGCCTGGAGTGCCCTTCTTGACAGTCAGCCCCAGCATTTT.

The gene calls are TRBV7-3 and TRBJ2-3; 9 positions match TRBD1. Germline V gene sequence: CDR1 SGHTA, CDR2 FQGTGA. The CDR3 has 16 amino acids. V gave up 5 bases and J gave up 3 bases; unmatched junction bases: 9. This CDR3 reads CASSLRQGVGTDTQYF. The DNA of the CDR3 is TGTGCCAGCAGCCTCAGACAGGGGGTAGGAACAGATACGCAGTATTTT.

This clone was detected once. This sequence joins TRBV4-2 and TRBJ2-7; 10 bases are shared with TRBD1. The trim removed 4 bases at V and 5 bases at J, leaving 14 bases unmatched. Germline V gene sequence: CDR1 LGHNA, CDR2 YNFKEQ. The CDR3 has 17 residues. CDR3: CASSPLITGTGEHEQYF. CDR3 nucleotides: TGTGCCAGCAGCCCACTTATTACCGGGACAGGGGAGCACGAGCAGTACTTC.

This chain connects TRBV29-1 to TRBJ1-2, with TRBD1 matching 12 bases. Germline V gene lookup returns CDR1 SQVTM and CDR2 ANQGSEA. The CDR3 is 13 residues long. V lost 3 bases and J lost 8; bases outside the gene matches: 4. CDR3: CSVEGQGARGYTF. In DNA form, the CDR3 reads TGCAGCGTTGAGGGACAGGGGGCGCGAGGCTACACCTTC.

The CDR3 DNA reads as TGTGCCAGCAGCAAGCCGGGACAGGGGGCGCCTGAAGCTTTCTTT. Translating gives CASSKPGQGAPEAFF. The rearrangement uses TRBV11-2 and TRBJ1-1; 12 bases match TRBD1. V was pared by 5 bases and J by 6 bases, with 7 bases of the junction left unmatched. The CDR3 has 15 residues. CDR1 is SGHAT and CDR2 is FQNNGV in the germline V gene. Complete variable domain (other parts from reference TRBV11-2 and TRBJ1-1): EAGVAQSPRYKIIEKRQSVAFWCNPISGHATLYWYQQILGQGPKLLIQFQNNGVVDDSQLPKDRFSAERLKGVDSTLKIQPAKLEDSAVYLCASSKPGQGAPEAFFGQGTRLTVV.

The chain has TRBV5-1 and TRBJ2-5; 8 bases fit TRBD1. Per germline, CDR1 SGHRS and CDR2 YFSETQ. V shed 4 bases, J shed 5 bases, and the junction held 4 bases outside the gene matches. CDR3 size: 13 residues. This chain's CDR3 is CASSKTGEETQYF. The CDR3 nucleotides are TGCGCCAGCAGCAAGACAGGGGAGGAGACCCAGTACTTC.

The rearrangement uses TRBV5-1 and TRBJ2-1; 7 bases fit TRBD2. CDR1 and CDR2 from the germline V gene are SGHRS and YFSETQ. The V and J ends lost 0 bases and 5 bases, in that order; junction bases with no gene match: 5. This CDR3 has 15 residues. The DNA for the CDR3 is TGCGCCAGCAGCTTGGTAGCGGGCGATAACAATGAGCAGTTCTTC. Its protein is CASSLVAGDNNEQFF.

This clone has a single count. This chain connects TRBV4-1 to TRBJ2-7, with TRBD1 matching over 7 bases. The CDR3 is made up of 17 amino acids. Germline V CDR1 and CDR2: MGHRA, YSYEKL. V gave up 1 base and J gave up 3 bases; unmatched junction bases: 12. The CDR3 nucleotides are TGCGCCAGCAGCCAAGCCCGACAGGGATCCTTGATCTACGAGCAGTACTTC. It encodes CASSQARQGSLIYEQYF.

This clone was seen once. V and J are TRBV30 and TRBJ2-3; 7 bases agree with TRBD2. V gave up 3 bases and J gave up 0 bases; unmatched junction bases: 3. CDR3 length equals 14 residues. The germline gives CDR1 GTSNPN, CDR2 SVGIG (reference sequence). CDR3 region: CAWRGLQSTDTQYF. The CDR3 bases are TGTGCCTGGAGGGGACTACAGAGCACAGATACGCAGTATTTT.

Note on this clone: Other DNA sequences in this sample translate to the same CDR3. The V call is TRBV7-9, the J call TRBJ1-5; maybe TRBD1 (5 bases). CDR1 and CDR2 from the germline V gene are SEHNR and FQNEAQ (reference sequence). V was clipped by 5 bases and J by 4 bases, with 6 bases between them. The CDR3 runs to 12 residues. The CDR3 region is CASSRGNQPQHF. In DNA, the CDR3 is TGTGCCAGCAGCCGGGGGAATCAGCCCCAGCATTTT.

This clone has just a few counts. The CDR3 spells CASSHWTDISGNTIYF. The CDR3 DNA sequence: TGTGCCAGCAGCCATTGGACAGATATCTCTGGAAACACCATATATTTT. The chain recombines TRBV7-9 with TRBJ1-3; maybe TRBD1 (6 bases). The CDR3 runs to 16 residues. CDR1 SEHNR and CDR2 FQNEAQ come from the germline V gene (reference sequence). V shed 5 bases and J shed 0 bases, with 14 bases lying between them.

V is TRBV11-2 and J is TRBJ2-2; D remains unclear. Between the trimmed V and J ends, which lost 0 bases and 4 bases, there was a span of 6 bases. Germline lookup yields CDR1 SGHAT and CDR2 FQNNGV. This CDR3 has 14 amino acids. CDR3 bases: TGTGCCAGCAGCTTAGACCCGGGCACCGGGGAGCTGTTTTTT. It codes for CASSLDPGTGELFF. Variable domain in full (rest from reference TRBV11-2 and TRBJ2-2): EAGVAQSPRYKIIEKRQSVAFWCNPISGHATLYWYQQILGQGPKLLIQFQNNGVVDDSQLPKDRFSAERLKGVDSTLKIQPAKLEDSAVYLCASSLDPGTGELFFGEGSRLTVL.